The clone carrying this T cell receptor beta chain was detected a few times. Unique molecular identifiers were incorporated when the TCRbeta library was constructed. TCRdb reanalysed the PCR reads using MiXCR and keeps one entry per CDR3 protein. The sample includes tens of thousands of distinct CDR3 sequences, around 6.6% of them seen just once. This sample is drawn from a study of T-cell reconstitution after alpha-beta-depleted transplantation in children. The material was PBMCs from the stem cell graft donor, obtained from the stem cell graft. The sequence was obtained from a human donor who donated a stem cell graft to a child with acute lymphoblastic leukemia.

CDR3 region: CASSHRTGGFEKLFF. The CDR3 DNA is TGTGCCAGCAGCCATAGGACAGGCGGATTTGAAAAACTGTTTTTT. The rearrangement joins TRBV3-1 to TRBJ1-4; 7 nucleotides match TRBD1. This CDR3 has 15 amino acids. Germline lookup yields CDR1 LGHDT and CDR2 YNNKEL (reference sequence). The V segment lost 3 bases and the J segment 7 bases; nucleotides outside the gene matches: 8.